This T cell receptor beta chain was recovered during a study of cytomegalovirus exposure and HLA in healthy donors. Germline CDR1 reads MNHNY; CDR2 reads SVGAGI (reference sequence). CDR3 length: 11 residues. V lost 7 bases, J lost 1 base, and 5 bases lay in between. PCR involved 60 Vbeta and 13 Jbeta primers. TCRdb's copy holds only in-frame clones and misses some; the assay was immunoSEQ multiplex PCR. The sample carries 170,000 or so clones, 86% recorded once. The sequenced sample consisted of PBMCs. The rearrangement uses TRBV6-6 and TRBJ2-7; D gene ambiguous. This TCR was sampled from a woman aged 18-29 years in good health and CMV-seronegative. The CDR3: CASKYSYEQYF. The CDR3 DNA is TGTGCCAGCAAATATTCCTACGAGCAGTACTTC.